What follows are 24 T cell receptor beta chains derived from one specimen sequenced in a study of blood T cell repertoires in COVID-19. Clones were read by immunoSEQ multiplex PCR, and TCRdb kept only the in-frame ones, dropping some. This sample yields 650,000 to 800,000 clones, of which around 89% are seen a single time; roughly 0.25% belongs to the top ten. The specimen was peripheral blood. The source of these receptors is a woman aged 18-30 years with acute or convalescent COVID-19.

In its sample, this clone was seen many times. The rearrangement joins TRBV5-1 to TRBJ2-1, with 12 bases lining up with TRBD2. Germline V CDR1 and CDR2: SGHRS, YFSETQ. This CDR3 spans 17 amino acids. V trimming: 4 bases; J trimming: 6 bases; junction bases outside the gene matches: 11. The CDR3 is CASSPGLAGLQSNEQFF. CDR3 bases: TGCGCCAGCAGCCCCGGACTAGCGGGGCTCCAAAGCAATGAGCAGTTCTTC.

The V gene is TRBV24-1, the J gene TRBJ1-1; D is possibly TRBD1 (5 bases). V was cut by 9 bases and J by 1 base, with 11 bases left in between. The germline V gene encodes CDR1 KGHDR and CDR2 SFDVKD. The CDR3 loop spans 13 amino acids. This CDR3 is CATRDRPNTEAFF. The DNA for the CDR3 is TGTGCCACCCGCGACAGACCGAACACTGAAGCTTTCTTT.

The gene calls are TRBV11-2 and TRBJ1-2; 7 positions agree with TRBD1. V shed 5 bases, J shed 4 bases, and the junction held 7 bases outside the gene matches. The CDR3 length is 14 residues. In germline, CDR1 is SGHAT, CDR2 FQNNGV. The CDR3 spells CASSHQGQTYGYTF. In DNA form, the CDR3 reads TGTGCCAGCAGCCATCAGGGACAGACCTATGGCTACACCTTC.

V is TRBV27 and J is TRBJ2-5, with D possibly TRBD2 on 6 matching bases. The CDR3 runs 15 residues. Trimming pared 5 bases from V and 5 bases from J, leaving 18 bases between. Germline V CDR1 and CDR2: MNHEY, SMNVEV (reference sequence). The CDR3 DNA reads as TGTGCCAGCAGTGAGGGGACCGCGAGCGGGGAGACCCAGTACTTC. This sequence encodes CASSEGTASGETQYF.

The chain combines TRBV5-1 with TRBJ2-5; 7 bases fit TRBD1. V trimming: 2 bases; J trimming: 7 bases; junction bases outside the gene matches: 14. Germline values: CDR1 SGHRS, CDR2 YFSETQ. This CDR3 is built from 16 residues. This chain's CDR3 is CASSFRQGLVGTTQYF. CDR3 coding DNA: TGCGCCAGCAGCTTCAGACAGGGCCTAGTGGGGACGACCCAGTACTTC. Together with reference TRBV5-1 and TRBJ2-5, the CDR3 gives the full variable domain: KAGVTQTPRYLIKTRGQQVTLSCSPISGHRSVSWYQQTPGQGLQFLFEYFSETQRNKGNFPGRFSGRQFSNSRSEMNVSTLELGDSALYLCASSFRQGLVGTTQYFGPGTRLLVL.

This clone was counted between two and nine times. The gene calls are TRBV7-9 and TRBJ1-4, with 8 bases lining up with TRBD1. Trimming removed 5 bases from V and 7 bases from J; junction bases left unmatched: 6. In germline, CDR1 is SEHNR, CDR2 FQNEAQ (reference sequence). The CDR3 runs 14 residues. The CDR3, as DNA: TGTGCCAGCAGCCCGGACAGGGATTCTGAAAAACTGTTTTTT. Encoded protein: CASSPDRDSEKLFF.

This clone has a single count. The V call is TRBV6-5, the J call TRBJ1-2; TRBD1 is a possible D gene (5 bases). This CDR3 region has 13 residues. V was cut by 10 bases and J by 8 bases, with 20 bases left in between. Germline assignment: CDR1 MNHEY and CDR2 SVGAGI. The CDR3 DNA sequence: TGTGCCACCGCAGGGTATCAAATTTCGGGCTACACCTTC. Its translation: CATAGYQISGYTF.

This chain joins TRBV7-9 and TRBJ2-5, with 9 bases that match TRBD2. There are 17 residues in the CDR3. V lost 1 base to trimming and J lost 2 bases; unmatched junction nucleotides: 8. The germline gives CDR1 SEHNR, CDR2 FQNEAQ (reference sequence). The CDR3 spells CASSLGVAGDLQETQYF. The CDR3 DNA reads TGTGCCAGCAGCTTAGGAGTAGCGGGGGACCTTCAAGAGACCCAGTACTTC.

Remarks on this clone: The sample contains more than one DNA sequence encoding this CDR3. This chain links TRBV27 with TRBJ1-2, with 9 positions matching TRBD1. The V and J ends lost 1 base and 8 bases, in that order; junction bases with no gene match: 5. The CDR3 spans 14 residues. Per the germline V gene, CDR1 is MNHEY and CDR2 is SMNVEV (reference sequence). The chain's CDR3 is CASSLLQGAGGYTF. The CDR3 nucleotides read TGTGCCAGCAGTTTATTACAGGGGGCAGGGGGCTACACCTTC.

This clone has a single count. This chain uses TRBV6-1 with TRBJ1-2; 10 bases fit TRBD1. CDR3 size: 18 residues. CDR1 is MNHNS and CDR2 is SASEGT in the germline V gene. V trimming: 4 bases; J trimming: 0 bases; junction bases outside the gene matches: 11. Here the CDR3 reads CASSALGTGAFSNYGYTF. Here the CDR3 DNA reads TGTGCCAGCAGTGCTCTAGGGACAGGGGCCTTTTCTAACTATGGCTACACCTTC.

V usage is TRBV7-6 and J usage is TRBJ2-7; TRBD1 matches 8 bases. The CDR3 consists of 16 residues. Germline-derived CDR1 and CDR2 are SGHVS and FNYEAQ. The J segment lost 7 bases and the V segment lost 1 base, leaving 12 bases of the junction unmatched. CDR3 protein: CASSLGWDRPYVEQYF. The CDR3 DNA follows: TGTGCCAGCAGCTTAGGTTGGGACAGGCCTTACGTAGAGCAGTACTTC.

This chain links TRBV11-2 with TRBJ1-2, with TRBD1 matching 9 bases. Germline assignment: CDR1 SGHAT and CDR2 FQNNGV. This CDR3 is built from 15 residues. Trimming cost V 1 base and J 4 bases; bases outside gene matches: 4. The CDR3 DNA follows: TGTGCCAGCAGCTTAGGGACAGGGGTGGTCTATGGCTACACCTTC. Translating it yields CASSLGTGVVYGYTF.

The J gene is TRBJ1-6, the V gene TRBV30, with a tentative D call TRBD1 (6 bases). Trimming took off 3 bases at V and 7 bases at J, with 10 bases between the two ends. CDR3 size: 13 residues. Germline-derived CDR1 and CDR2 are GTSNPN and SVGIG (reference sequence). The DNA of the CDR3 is TGTGCCTGGAGGGAAACAGGGAATTCACCCCTCCACTTT. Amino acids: CAWRETGNSPLHF.

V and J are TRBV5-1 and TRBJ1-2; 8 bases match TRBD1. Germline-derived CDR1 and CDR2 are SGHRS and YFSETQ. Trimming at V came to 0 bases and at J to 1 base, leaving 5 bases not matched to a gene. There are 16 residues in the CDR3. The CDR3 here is CASSLDSRGRNYGYTF. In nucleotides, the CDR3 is TGCGCCAGCAGCTTGGACTCCAGGGGGCGTAACTATGGCTACACCTTC.

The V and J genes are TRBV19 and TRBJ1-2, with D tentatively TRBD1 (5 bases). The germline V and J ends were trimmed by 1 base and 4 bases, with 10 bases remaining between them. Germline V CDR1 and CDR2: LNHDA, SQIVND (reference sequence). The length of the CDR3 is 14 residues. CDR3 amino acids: CASSIVRGGYGYTF. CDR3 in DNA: TGTGCCAGTAGTATAGTACGGGGGGGCTATGGCTACACCTTC.

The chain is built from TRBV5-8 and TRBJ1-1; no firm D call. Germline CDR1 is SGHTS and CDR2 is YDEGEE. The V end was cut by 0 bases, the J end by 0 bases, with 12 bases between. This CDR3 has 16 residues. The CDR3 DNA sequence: TGTGCCAGCAGCTTGGGCGACCCGGGATTGAACACTGAAGCTTTCTTT. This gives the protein CASSLGDPGLNTEAFF.

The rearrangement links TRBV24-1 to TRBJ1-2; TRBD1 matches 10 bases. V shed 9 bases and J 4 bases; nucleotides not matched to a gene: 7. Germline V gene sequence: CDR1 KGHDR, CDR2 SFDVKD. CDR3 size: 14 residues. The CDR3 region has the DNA TGTGCCACCGCCGGGACAGGGGAAACCTATGGCTACACCTTC. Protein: CATAGTGETYGYTF.

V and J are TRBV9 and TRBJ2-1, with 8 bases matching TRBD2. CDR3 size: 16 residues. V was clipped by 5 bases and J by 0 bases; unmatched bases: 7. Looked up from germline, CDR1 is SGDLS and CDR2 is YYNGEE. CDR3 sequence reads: CASSPTSGYSYNEQFF. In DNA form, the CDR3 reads TGTGCCAGCAGTCCTACTAGCGGATACTCCTACAATGAGCAGTTCTTC.

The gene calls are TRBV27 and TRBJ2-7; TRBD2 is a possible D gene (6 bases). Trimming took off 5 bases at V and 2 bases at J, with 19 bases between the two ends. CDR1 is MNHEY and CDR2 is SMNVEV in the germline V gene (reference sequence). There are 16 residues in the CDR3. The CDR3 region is CASSRGRSLAAYEQYF. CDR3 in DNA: TGTGCCAGCAGTCGGGGGAGGAGTCTCGCCGCCTACGAGCAGTACTTC.

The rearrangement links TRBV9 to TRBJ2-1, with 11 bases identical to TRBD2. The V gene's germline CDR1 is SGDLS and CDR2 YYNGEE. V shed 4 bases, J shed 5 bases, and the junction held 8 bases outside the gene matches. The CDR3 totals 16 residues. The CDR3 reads CASSIHGTSGDNEQFF. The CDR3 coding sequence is TGTGCCAGCAGCATCCACGGGACTAGCGGCGACAATGAGCAGTTCTTC.

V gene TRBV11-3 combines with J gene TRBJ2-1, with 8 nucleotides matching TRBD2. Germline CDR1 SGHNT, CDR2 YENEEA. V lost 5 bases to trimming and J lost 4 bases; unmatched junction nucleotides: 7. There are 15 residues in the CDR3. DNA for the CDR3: TGTGCCAGCAGCCCCGAATCTAGCGGGTACAATGAGCAGTTCTTC. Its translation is CASSPESSGYNEQFF.

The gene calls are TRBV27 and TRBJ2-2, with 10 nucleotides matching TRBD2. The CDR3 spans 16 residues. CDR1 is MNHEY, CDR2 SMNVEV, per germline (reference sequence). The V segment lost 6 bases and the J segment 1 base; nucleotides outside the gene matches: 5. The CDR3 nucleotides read TGTGCCAGCAGGCCCAGACTAGCGGGGAACACCGGGGAGCTGTTTTTT. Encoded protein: CASRPRLAGNTGELFF.

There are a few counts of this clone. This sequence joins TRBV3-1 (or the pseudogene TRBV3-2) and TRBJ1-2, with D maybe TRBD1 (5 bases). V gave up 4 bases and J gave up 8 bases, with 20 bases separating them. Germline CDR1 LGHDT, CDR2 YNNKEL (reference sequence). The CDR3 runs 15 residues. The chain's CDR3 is CASSPLSGGTGGYTF. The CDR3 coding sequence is TGTGCCAGCAGCCCCTTATCGGGAGGGACCGGCGGCTACACCTTC.

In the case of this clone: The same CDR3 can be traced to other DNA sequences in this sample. CDR3 nucleotides: TGTGCCAGCAGCCCAAGCACAGATACGCAGTATTTT. It is translated as CASSPSTDTQYF. J is TRBJ2-3 and V is TRBV27; the D is unclear. The CDR3 has 12 residues. V was pared by 6 bases and J by 0 bases, with 4 bases between. The germline gives CDR1 MNHEY, CDR2 SMNVEV (reference sequence).